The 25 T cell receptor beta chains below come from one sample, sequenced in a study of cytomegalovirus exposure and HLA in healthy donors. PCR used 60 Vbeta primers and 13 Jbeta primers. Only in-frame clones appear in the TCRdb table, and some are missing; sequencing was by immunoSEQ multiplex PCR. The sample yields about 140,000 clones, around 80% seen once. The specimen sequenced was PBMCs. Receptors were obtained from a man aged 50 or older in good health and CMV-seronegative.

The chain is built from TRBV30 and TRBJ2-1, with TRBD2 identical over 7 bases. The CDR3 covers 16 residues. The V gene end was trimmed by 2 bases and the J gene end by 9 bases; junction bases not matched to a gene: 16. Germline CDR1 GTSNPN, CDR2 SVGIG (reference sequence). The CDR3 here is CAWSTPGLKSLSEQFF. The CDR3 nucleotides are TGTGCCTGGAGTACCCCGGGACTAAAGAGTCTCAGTGAGCAGTTCTTC.

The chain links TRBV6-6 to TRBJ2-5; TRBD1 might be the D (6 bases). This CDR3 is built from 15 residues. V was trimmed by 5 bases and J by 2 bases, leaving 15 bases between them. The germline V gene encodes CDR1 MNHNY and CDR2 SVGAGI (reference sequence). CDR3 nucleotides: TGTGCCAGCAGTGGACAGCAGTTACCTCAAGAGACCCAGTACTTC. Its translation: CASSGQQLPQETQYF.

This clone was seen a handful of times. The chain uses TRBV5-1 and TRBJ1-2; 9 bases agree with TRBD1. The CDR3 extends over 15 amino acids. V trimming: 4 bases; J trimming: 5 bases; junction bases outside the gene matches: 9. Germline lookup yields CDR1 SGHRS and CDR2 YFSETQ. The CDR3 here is CASSPGTGIAYGYTF. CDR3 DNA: TGCGCCAGCAGCCCAGGGACAGGGATCGCTTATGGCTACACCTTC.

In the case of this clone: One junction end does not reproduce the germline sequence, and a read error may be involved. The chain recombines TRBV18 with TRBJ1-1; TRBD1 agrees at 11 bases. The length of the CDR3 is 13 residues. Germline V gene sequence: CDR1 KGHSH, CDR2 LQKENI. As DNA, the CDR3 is TGTGCCAGCTCATCTACTGACGGGACAGGGGGAACTTTT. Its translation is CASSSTDGTGGTF.

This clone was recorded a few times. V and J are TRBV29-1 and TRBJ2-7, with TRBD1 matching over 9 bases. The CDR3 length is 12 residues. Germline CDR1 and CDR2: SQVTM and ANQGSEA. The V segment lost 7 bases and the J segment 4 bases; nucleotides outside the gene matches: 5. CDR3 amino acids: CSATGGWYEQYF. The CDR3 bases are TGCAGCGCCACAGGGGGCTGGTACGAGCAGTACTTC.

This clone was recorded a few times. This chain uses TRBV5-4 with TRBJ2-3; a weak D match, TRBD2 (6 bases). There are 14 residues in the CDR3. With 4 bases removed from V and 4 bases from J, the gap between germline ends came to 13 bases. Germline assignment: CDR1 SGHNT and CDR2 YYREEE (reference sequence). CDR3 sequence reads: CASSEREISDTQYF. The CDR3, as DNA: TGTGCCAGCAGCGAACGGGAGATTTCAGATACGCAGTATTTT.

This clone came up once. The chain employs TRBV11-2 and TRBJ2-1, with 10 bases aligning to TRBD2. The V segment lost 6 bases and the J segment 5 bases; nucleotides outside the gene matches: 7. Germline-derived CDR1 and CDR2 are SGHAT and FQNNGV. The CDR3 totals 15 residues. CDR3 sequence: CASSPSGRWDNEQFF. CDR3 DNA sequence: TGTGCCAGCAGTCCTAGCGGGAGATGGGACAATGAGCAGTTCTTC.

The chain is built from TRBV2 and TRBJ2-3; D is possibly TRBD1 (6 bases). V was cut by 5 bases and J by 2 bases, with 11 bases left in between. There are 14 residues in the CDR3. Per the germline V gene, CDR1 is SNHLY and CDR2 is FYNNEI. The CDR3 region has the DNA TGTGCCAGCAGTCCCGACAGGACCACAGATACGCAGTATTTT. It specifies CASSPDRTTDTQYF. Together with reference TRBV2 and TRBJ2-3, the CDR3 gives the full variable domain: EPEVTQTPSHQVTQMGQEVILRCVPISNHLYFYWYRQILGQKVEFLVSFYNNEISEKSEIFDDQFSVERPDGSNFTLKIRSTKLEDSAMYFCASSPDRTTDTQYFGPGTRLTVL.

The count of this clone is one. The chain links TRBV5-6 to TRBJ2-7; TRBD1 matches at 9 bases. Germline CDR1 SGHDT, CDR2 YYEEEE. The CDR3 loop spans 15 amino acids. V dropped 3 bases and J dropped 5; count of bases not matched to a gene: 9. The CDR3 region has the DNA TGTGCCAGCAGCTCGCCGGGACAGGGAGTCGACGAGCAGTACTTC. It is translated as CASSSPGQGVDEQYF.

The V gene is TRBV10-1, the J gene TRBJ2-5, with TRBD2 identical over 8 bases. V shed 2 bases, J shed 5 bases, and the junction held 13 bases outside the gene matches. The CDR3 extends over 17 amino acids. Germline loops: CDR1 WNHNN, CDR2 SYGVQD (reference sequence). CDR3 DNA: TGCGCCAGCAGTGAGAAAATAGCGGGGATGGATGAGGAGACCCAGTACTTC. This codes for CASSEKIAGMDEETQYF.

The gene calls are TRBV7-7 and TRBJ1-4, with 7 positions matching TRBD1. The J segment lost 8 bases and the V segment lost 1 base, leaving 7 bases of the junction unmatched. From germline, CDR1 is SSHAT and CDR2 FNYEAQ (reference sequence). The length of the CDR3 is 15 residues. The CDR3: CASSLGQGSGEKLFF. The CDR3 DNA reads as TGTGCCAGCAGCTTAGGACAGGGAAGCGGAGAAAAACTGTTTTTT.

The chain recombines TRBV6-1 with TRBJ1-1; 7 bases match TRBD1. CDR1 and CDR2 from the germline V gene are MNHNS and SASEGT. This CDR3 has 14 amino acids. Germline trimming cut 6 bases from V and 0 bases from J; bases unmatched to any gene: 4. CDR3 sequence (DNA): TGTGCCAGCAGAGAAACAGGGGTGAACACTGAAGCTTTCTTT. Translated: CASRETGVNTEAFF.

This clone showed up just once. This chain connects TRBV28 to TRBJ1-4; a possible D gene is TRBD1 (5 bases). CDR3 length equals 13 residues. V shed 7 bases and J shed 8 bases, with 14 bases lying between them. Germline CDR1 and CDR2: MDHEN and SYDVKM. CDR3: CASTGEINEKLFF. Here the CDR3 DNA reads TGTGCCAGCACGGGGGAGATAAACGAAAAACTGTTTTTT. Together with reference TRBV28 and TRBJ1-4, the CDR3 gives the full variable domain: DVKVTQSSRYLVKRTGEKVFLECVQDMDHENMFWYRQDPGLGLRLIYFSYDVKMKEKGDIPEGYSVSREKKERFSLILESASTNQTSMYLCASTGEINEKLFFGSGTQLSVL.

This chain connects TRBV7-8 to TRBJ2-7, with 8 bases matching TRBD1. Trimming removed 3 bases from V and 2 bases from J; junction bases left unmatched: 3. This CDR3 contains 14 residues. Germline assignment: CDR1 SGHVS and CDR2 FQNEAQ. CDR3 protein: CASSLDRATYEQYF. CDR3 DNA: TGTGCCAGCAGCTTGGACAGGGCCACCTACGAGCAGTACTTC.

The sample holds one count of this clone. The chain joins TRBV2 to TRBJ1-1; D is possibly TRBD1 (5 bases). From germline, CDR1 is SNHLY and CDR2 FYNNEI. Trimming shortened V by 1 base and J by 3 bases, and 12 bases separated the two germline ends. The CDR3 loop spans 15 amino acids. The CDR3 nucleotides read TGTGCCAGCAGTGAAGATTCAGGGAGGTACACTGAAGCTTTCTTT. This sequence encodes CASSEDSGRYTEAFF.

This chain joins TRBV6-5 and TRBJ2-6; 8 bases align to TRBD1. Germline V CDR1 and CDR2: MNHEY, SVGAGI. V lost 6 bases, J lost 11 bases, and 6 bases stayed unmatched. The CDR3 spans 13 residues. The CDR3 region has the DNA TGTGCCAGCAGACCCGGACAGGGTGACGTCCTGACTTTC. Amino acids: CASRPGQGDVLTF.

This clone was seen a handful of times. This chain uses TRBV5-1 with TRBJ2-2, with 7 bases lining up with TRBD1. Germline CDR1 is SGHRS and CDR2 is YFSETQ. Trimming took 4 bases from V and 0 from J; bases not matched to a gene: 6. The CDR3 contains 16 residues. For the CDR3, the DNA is TGCGCCAGCAGCCCAAGACAGGGAACGAACACCGGGGAGCTGTTTTTT. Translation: CASSPRQGTNTGELFF.

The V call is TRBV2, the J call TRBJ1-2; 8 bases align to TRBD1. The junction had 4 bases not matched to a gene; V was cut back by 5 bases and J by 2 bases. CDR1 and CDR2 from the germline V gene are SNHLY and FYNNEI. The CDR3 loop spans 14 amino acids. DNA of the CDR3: TGTGCCAGCAGTCCAGACAGGGGAAACTATGGCTACACCTTC. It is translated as CASSPDRGNYGYTF.

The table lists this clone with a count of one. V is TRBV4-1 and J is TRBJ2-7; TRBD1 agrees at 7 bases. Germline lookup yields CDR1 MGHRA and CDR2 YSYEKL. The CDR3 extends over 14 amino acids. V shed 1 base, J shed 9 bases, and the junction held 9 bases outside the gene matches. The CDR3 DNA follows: TGCGCCAGCAGCCAAGTCGAGGGGGCCCCCGGGCAGTACTTC. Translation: CASSQVEGAPGQYF.

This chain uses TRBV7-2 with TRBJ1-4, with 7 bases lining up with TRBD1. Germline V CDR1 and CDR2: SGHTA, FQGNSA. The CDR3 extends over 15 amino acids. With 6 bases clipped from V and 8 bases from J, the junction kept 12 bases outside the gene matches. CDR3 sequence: CASSQRQGGREKLFF. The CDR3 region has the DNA TGTGCCAGCAGTCAGCGACAGGGTGGAAGGGAAAAACTGTTTTTT. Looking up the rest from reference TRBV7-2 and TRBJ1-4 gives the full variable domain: GAGVSQSPSNKVTEKGKDVELRCDPISGHTALYWYRQSLGQGLEFLIYFQGNSAPDKSGLPSDRFSAERTGGSVSTLTIQRTQQEDSAVYLCASSQRQGGREKLFFGSGTQLSVL.

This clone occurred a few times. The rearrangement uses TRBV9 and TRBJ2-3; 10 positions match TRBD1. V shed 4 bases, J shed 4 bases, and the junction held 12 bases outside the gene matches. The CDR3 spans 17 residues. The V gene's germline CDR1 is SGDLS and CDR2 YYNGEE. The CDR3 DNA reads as TGTGCCAGCAGCCCTACAGCCGGACAGGGGGGAGCAGATACGCAGTATTTT. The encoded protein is CASSPTAGQGGADTQYF. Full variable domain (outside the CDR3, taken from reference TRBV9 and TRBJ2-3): DSGVTQTPKHLITATGQRVTLRCSPRSGDLSVYWYQQSLDQGLQFLIQYYNGEERAKGNILERFSAQQFPDLHSELNLSSLELGDSALYFCASSPTAGQGGADTQYFGPGTRLTVL.

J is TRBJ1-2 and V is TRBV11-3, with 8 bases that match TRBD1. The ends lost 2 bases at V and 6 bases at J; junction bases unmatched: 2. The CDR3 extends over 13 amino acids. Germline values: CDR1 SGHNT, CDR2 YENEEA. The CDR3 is CASSLPGGDGYTF. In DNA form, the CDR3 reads TGTGCCAGCAGCTTACCAGGGGGCGATGGCTACACCTTC.

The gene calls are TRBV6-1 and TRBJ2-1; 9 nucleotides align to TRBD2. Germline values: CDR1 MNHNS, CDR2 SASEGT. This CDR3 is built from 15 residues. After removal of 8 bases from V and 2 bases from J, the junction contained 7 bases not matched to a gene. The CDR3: CASDEAGGPYNEQFF. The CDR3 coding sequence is TGTGCCAGCGACGAAGCGGGAGGCCCCTACAATGAGCAGTTCTTC.

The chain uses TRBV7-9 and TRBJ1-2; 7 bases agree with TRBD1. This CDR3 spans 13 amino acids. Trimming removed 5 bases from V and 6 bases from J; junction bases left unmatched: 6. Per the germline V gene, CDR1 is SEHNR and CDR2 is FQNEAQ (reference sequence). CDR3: CASSHAQGDGYTF. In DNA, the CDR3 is TGTGCCAGCAGCCACGCCCAGGGGGATGGCTACACCTTC.

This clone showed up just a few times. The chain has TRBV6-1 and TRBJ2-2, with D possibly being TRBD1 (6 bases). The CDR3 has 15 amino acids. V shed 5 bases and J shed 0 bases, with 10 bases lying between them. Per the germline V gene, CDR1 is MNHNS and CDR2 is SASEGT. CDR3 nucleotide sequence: TGTGCCAGCAGTACGGGACACTCGAACACCGGGGAGCTGTTTTTT. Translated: CASSTGHSNTGELFF.